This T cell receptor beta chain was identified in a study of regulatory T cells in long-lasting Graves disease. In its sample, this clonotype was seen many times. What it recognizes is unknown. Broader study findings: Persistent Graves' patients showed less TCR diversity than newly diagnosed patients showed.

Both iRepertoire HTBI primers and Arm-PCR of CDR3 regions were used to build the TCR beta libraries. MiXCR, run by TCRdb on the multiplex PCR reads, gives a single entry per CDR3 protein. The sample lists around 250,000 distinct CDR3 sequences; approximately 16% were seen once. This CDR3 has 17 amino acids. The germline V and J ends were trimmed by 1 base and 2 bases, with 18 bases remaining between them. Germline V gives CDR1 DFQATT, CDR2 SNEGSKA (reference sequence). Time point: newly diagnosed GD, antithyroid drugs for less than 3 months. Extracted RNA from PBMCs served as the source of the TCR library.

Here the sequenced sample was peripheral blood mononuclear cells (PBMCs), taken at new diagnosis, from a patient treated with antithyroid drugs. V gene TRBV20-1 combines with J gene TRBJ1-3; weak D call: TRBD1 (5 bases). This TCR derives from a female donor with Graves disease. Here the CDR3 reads CSARVPSGRVPGNTIYF. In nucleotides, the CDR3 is TGCAGTGCTAGAGTCCCCTCCGGCAGGGTTCCTGGAAACACCATATATTTT.